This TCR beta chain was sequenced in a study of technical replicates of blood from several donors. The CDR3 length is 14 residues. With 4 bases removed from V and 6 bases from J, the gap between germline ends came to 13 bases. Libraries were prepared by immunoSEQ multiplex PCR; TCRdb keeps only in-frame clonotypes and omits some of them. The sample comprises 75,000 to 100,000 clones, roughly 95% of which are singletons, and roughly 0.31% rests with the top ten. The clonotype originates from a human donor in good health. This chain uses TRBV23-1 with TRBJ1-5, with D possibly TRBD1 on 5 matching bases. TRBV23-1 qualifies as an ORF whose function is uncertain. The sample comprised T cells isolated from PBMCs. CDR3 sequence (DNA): TGCGCCAGCAGTCCTAAGCGGGGGGGTCAGCCCCAGCATTTT. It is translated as CASSPKRGGQPQHF.